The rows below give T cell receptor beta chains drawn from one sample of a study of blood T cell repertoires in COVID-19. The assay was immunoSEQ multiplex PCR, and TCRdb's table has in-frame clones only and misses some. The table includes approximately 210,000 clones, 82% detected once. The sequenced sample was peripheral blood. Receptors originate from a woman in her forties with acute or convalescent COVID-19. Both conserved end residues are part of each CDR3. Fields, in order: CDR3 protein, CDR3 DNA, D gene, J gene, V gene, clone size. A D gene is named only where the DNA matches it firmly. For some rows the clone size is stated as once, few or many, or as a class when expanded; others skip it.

CASSWEQGAEAEAFF | TGTGCCAGCAGTTGGGAACAGGGGGCAGAGGCTGAAGCTTTCTTT | TRBD1 | TRBJ1-1 | TRBV27 | -
CASSIRGTAELSGANVLTF | TGTGCCAGTAGTATTCGTGGGACAGCGGAACTCTCTGGGGCCAACGTCCTGACTTTC | TRBD1 | TRBJ2-6 | TRBV19 | -
CATSDPSPLQGSTGELFF | TGTGCCACCAGTGACCCCTCACCCTTGCAGGGATCCACCGGGGAGCTGTTTTTT | - | TRBJ2-2 | TRBV24-1 | -
CASSQEQRVRRNTIYF | TGTGCCAGCAGCCAAGAACAGCGGGTCCGGCGAAACACCATATATTTT | - | TRBJ1-3 | TRBV14 | -
CASNYQGGGYTF | TGTGCCAGCAATTACCAGGGGGGAGGCTACACCTTC | TRBD1 | TRBJ1-2 | TRBV6-6 | -
CASSLSNSGNTIYF | TGCGCCAGCAGCTTGTCAAACTCTGGAAACACCATATATTTT | - | TRBJ1-3 | TRBV5-1 | few
CASSKSDNTEAFF | TGTGCCAGCAGTAAAAGCGATAACACTGAAGCTTTCTTT | - | TRBJ1-1 | TRBV12-3/TRBV12-4 | -
CAWSPQAGGWIF | TGTGCCTGGAGTCCCCAGGCAGGGGGATGGATCTTC | TRBD1 | TRBJ2-1 | TRBV30 | once
CATSRVARGPANTEAFF | TGTGCCACCAGCAGAGTGGCAAGGGGGCCTGCGAACACTGAAGCTTTCTTT | TRBD1 | TRBJ1-1 | TRBV15 | -
CATSRGAGEQYF | TGTGCCACCAGCCGGGGAGCCGGGGAGCAGTACTTC | - | TRBJ2-7 | TRBV6-6 | few
CASSAIKETQYF | TGCGCCAGCAGCGCGATAAAAGAGACCCAGTACTTC | - | TRBJ2-5 | TRBV5-1 | -
CASTGTANYGYTF | TGTGCCAGCACTGGGACAGCTAACTATGGCTACACCTTC | TRBD1 | TRBJ1-2 | TRBV2 | -
CASWESGGTYEQYF | TGTGCCAGCTGGGAGAGCGGGGGCACCTACGAGCAGTACTTC | TRBD2 | TRBJ2-7 | TRBV2 | -
CASSQEGAGYGYTF | TGTGCCAGCAGCCAAGAAGGGGCGGGGTATGGCTACACCTTC | - | TRBJ1-2 | TRBV14 | -
CSAIEGGQTYEQYF | TGCAGTGCTATTGAAGGGGGCCAAACCTACGAGCAGTACTTC | TRBD1 | TRBJ2-7 | TRBV20-1 | -
CASRATDTQYF | TGTGCCAGCAGGGCTACAGATACGCAGTATTTT | - | TRBJ2-3 | TRBV2 | once